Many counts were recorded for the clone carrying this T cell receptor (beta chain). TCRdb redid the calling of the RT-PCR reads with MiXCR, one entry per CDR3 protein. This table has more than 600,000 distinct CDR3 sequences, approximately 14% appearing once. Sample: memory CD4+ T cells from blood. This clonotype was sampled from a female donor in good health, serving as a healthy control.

DNA for the CDR3: TGTGCCAGCAGCCTCCGTCTGGTACAATCCAAAGAAGGCACAGATACGCAGTATTTT. Amino acid sequence: CASSLRLVQSKEGTDTQYF. The gene calls are TRBV11-2 and TRBJ2-3; D not certain. The CDR3 extends over 19 amino acids. Trimming took 5 bases from V and 1 from J, leaving 25 bases between them. The V gene's germline CDR1 is SGHAT and CDR2 FQNNGV.